The 24 T cell receptor beta chains in this list originate from one sample, sequenced in a study of PD-1 blockade in classical Hodgkin lymphoma. Exposure to brentuximab vedotin varied, and each patient had relapsed following autologous stem cell transplantation. Measured with immunoSEQ multiplex PCR; TCRdb has only the in-frame clones, and not every one. The sample contains 40,000 to 50,000 clones, around 87% of which appear only once. The specimen comprised peripheral blood mononuclear cells (PBMCs), sampled before the second cycle of nivolumab. Receptors originate from a human donor with classical Hodgkin lymphoma.

The genes are TRBV10-3 and TRBJ2-3; D may match TRBD1 or TRBD2 (7 bases each). The CDR3 is 17 amino acids. Germline CDR1 is ENHRY and CDR2 is SYGVKD. The V end was cut by 3 bases, the J end by 1 base, with 17 bases between. CDR3 sequence: CAISDQRQGGGTDTQYF. CDR3 DNA sequence: TGTGCCATCAGTGACCAACGACAGGGAGGGGGCACAGATACGCAGTATTTT.

The chain joins TRBV4-3 to TRBJ2-3; 9 positions match TRBD1. Germline assignment: CDR1 LGHNA and CDR2 YSLEER. Trimming at V came to 0 bases and at J to 5 bases, leaving 6 bases not matched to a gene. This CDR3 region has 16 residues. The CDR3 coding sequence is TGCGCCAGCAGCCAAGATCTGCGGGACAGGGTAGATACGCAGTATTTT. This codes for CASSQDLRDRVDTQYF.

The V gene is TRBV19, the J gene TRBJ2-2; weak D call: TRBD2 (6 bases). Germline-derived CDR1 and CDR2 are LNHDA and SQIVND (reference sequence). The CDR3 covers 15 residues. V was shortened by 5 bases and J by 5 bases, with 15 bases between the two germline ends. CDR3 nucleotides: TGTGCCAGTAGTCGGCGAGGGGCGGGGACCGGGGAGCTGTTTTTT. This gives the protein CASSRRGAGTGELFF.

The rearrangement joins TRBV5-1 to TRBJ2-3, with no clear D. Germline CDR1 reads SGHRS; CDR2 reads YFSETQ. This CDR3 comprises 13 residues. The germline V and J ends were trimmed by 7 bases and 1 base, with 10 bases remaining between them. The CDR3 loop is CASARVRTDTQYF. The CDR3 nucleotides read TGCGCCAGCGCTCGGGTGCGCACAGATACGCAGTATTTT.

CDR3 sequence: CASSLYRGISEQYF. The CDR3 DNA is TGTGCCAGCAGTTTATACAGGGGGATTAGTGAGCAGTACTTC. The chain uses TRBV27 and TRBJ2-7, with 8 bases aligning to TRBD1. Germline-derived CDR1 and CDR2 are MNHEY and SMNVEV (reference sequence). With 1 base clipped from V and 7 bases from J, the junction kept 6 bases outside the gene matches. This CDR3 is built from 14 residues.

This clone was observed once. V and J are TRBV4-1 and TRBJ2-5, with D unresolved. Germline V gene lookup returns CDR1 MGHRA and CDR2 YSYEKL. This CDR3 has 13 residues. V shed 1 base and J shed 5 bases, with 8 bases lying between them. The CDR3: CASSQVVGETQYF. Written as DNA, the CDR3 is TGCGCCAGCAGCCAAGTCGTCGGGGAGACCCAGTACTTC.

V usage is TRBV28 and J usage is TRBJ2-2, with a weak D call TRBD2 (6 bases). The CDR3 has 17 amino acids. Between the trimmed V and J ends, which lost 2 bases and 4 bases, there was a span of 17 bases. The germline V gene encodes CDR1 MDHEN and CDR2 SYDVKM. In DNA form, the CDR3 reads TGTGCCAGCAGTTTAATCTTGTCCGGGAGAGGCACCGGGGAGCTGTTTTTT. Its protein is CASSLILSGRGTGELFF.

The chain is built from TRBV5-1 and TRBJ1-2; 7 bases agree with TRBD1. J lost 7 bases, V lost 3 bases, and 15 bases had no gene match. CDR1 is SGHRS and CDR2 is YFSETQ in the germline V gene. The CDR3 spans 16 residues. CDR3 coding DNA: TGCGCCAGCAGCTCTACGGAACCGGGGGCAGGGGGTGGCTACACCTTC. Translating gives CASSSTEPGAGGGYTF.

The chain uses TRBV14 and TRBJ1-4, with no clear D. Per germline, CDR1 SGHDN and CDR2 FVKESK. CDR3 length: 14 amino acids. V was trimmed by 4 bases and J by 4 bases, leaving 10 bases between them. The CDR3 loop is CASSRGRFNEKLFF. CDR3 DNA: TGTGCCAGCAGCCGCGGACGGTTTAATGAAAAACTGTTTTTT.

This chain connects TRBV19 to TRBJ2-1; 8 bases line up with TRBD1. Germline CDR1 reads LNHDA; CDR2 reads SQIVND (reference sequence). The length of the CDR3 is 14 residues. The V gene end was trimmed by 7 bases and the J gene end by 8 bases; junction bases not matched to a gene: 10. This CDR3 is CASTFRGRSDEQFF. The CDR3 DNA sequence: TGTGCCAGTACCTTCAGGGGGCGAAGCGATGAGCAGTTCTTC.

A few counts support this clone. This chain links TRBV10-3 with TRBJ1-2; no clear D gene. In germline, CDR1 is ENHRY, CDR2 SYGVKD. The CDR3 has 14 residues. V was shortened by 0 bases and J by 6 bases, with 11 bases between the two germline ends. The CDR3 loop reads CAISESLVNDGYTF. The CDR3 nucleotides are TGTGCCATCAGTGAGTCGTTGGTCAATGATGGCTACACCTTC.

The CDR3 loop is CASSGGGQSYEQYF. In nucleotides, the CDR3 is TGTGCCAGCAGCGGGGGTGGACAGTCCTACGAGCAGTACTTC. The V and J genes are TRBV27 and TRBJ2-7; possibly TRBD1 or TRBD2 for D (6 bases each). The germline V gene has CDR1 MNHEY and CDR2 SMNVEV (reference sequence). V dropped 6 bases and J dropped 1 base, with 13 bases sitting between them. CDR3 size: 14 residues.

The chain combines TRBV5-4 with TRBJ2-1, with D possibly being TRBD1 (6 bases). Germline CDR1 and CDR2: SGHNT and YYREEE (reference sequence). V lost 3 bases and J lost 5, with 15 bases in between. The CDR3 is made up of 15 amino acids. The DNA of the CDR3 is TGTGCCAGCAGCTCCGACTTAGGGGGTCACAATGAGCAGTTCTTC. This translates into CASSSDLGGHNEQFF.

V is TRBV7-2 and J is TRBJ2-7; TRBD2 matches at 10 bases. J was trimmed by 7 bases and V by 4 bases; bases with no gene match: 10. The CDR3 contains 15 residues. Germline V CDR1 and CDR2: SGHTA, FQGNSA. CDR3 DNA: TGTGCCAGCAGCTGGCCCCAACTAGCGGGGAGGGAGCAGTACTTC. Protein: CASSWPQLAGREQYF.

The chain combines TRBV5-1 with TRBJ2-1; D gene unclear. This CDR3 spans 15 amino acids. Trimming shortened V by 3 bases and J by 8 bases, and 18 bases separated the two germline ends. Germline CDR1 SGHRS, CDR2 YFSETQ. CDR3 nucleotides: TGCGCCAGCAGCTCCGCCCGGAAGATGGGCGATGAGCAGTTCTTC. It yields the protein CASSSARKMGDEQFF.

This clone was seen a handful of times. The gene calls are TRBV7-9 and TRBJ2-5; D is uncertain. CDR1 and CDR2 (germline): SEHNR, FQNEAQ (reference sequence). V was cut by 5 bases and J by 2 bases, with 12 bases left in between. This CDR3 comprises 14 residues. As DNA, the CDR3 is TGTGCCAGCAGCCCCCGCTCGGAACAAGAGACCCAGTACTTC. It encodes CASSPRSEQETQYF.

The CDR3 DNA follows: TGTGCCAGCCGGAGCGGGAGTGAAGCCAAAAACATTCAGTACTTC. Encoded protein: CASRSGSEAKNIQYF. The V and J genes are TRBV6-1 and TRBJ2-4, with TRBD2 matching over 8 bases. CDR1 MNHNS and CDR2 SASEGT come from the germline V gene. Trimming took 8 bases from V and 0 from J; bases not matched to a gene: 6. The CDR3 is 15 residues long.

The rearrangement uses TRBV5-1 and TRBJ2-2; no clear D. CDR3 length: 20 amino acids. Germline CDR1 and CDR2: SGHRS and YFSETQ. Trimming took 6 bases from V and 0 from J, leaving 27 bases between them. The CDR3 loop is CASTPRGVALPNANTGELFF. The CDR3 DNA reads TGCGCCAGCACCCCTAGAGGAGTAGCCCTCCCTAACGCGAACACCGGGGAGCTGTTTTTT.

This chain joins TRBV10-3 and TRBJ2-5; D is unclear. Deletions cut 11 bases from V and 5 bases from J, with 6 bases between. This CDR3 contains 9 residues. CDR1 is ENHRY, CDR2 SYGVKD, per germline. CDR3: CALGETQYF. In DNA, the CDR3 is TGTGCCCTTGGGGAGACCCAGTACTTC.

CDR3 sequence reads: CASSVEGKTGELFF. The CDR3 DNA reads as TGTGCCAGCAGTGTGGAAGGGAAAACCGGGGAGCTGTTTTTT. The V gene is TRBV6-1, the J gene TRBJ2-2; D gene unclear. In germline, CDR1 is MNHNS, CDR2 SASEGT. CDR3 length: 14 amino acids. The V end lost 4 bases, the J end lost 5 bases, and 11 bases lay between the germline ends.

The sample holds a few counts of this clone. The CDR3 bases are TGCGCCAGCAGCCTTCGACAGTCTAACTATGGCTACACCTTC. Protein sequence: CASSLRQSNYGYTF. V gene TRBV4-1 combines with J gene TRBJ1-2; perhaps TRBD1 as D (5 bases). The V end lost 4 bases, the J end lost 0 bases, and 9 bases lay between the germline ends. Looked up from germline, CDR1 is MGHRA and CDR2 is YSYEKL. The CDR3 contains 14 residues.

This rearrangement joins TRBV11-1 to TRBJ2-5; 8 bases are a match to TRBD2. The germline V gene encodes CDR1 SGHAT and CDR2 FQDESV (reference sequence). The V segment lost 5 bases and the J segment 5 bases; nucleotides outside the gene matches: 7. This CDR3 has 14 amino acids. CDR3 protein: CASSPGTRGETQYF. The CDR3 region has the DNA TGTGCCAGCAGCCCCGGGACTAGAGGCGAGACCCAGTACTTC.

The chain carries TRBV5-1 and TRBJ1-3; 8 bases align to TRBD1. In germline, CDR1 is SGHRS, CDR2 YFSETQ. The J segment lost 0 bases and the V segment lost 3 bases, leaving 5 bases of the junction unmatched. CDR3 length: 16 amino acids. CDR3 in DNA: TGCGCCAGCAGCTCATTGGGACAGGTCTCTGGAAACACCATATATTTT. Translated: CASSSLGQVSGNTIYF.

The V and J genes are TRBV27 and TRBJ2-6; TRBD2 agrees at 9 bases. The CDR3 contains 18 residues. V shed 4 bases and J 0 bases; nucleotides not matched to a gene: 7. In germline, CDR1 is MNHEY, CDR2 SMNVEV (reference sequence). The CDR3 loop reads CASSSFSGGASGANVLTF. The CDR3 bases are TGTGCCAGCAGTTCCTTTAGCGGGGGTGCCTCTGGGGCCAACGTCCTGACTTTC.